This entry concerns a single T cell receptor beta chain. The source of the sample is a study of T cell responses to AZD1222 COVID-19 vaccine. Using immunoSEQ multiplex PCR, the repertoire was profiled, and TCRdb retains in-frame clones only, with some absent. The table lists fewer than 150,000 clones, about 89% of them singletons. V gave up 7 bases and J gave up 0 bases, with 16 bases separating them. The germline gives CDR1 SGHNT, CDR2 YENEEA. This CDR3 is 15 amino acids long. The chain employs TRBV11-3 and TRBJ2-7, with D perhaps TRBD1 or TRBD2 (5 bases each). The sequencing used peripheral blood, collected 28 days after the second AZD1222 dose. The sequence derives from an adult who received the AZD1222 COVID-19 vaccine. CDR3 in DNA: TGTGCCAGCATGTGGTCGGGGCCTAGCTCCTACGAGCAGTACTTC. Residues: CASMWSGPSSYEQYF.